This TCR beta chain was captured by sequencing in a study of siplizumab effects on memory and regulatory T cells. Findings and caveats of the study: The apparent diversity of naive T cells exceeded that of memory cells, and naive T cells seemed to make a major contribution to the alloresponse. No more than a minor fraction of alloreactive clones could be traced back to unstimulated subsets.

On this clone itself: Antigen specificity is unknown.

Trimming shortened V by 0 bases and J by 8 bases, and 16 bases separated the two germline ends. Germline V CDR1 and CDR2: MGHRA, YSYEKL. This CDR3 spans 15 amino acids. Per-sample assaying covered some 10^5 TCR templates. This table comes from immunoSEQ multiplex PCR, and its TCRdb copy is limited to in-frame clones, with some not included. The data show about 100,000 clones, with less than 95% seen just once and over 0.55% held by the top ten. This receptor was obtained from a human donor in good health. The material sequenced was Tregs sorted from blood. V is TRBV4-1 and J is TRBJ1-2, with unresolved D. CDR3 DNA sequence: TGCGCCAGCAGCCAAGATCTCACTAGGATGCAGGGCTACACCTTC. Its translation is CASSQDLTRMQGYTF.